This TCR beta chain was identified during a study of cytomegalovirus exposure and HLA in healthy donors. In this sample, this clone turned up once. The PCR used 60 Vbeta and 13 Jbeta primers. Only in-frame clones appear in the TCRdb table, and some are missing; sequencing was by immunoSEQ multiplex PCR. The table records a few hundred thousand clones, 85% to 90% of them present only once. Sequencing used PBMCs. The receptor comes from a woman in her late teens or twenties in good health and CMV-seronegative.

CDR3 DNA: TGTGCCAGCAGTTTGGACAGAACCTACGAGCAGTACTTC. Its translation is CASSLDRTYEQYF. The gene calls are TRBV6-8 and TRBJ2-7; D is perhaps TRBD1 (6 bases). This CDR3 has 13 amino acids. V was clipped by 4 bases and J by 2 bases, with 9 bases between them. Germline CDR1 is MNHGY and CDR2 is SAAAGT.